Sequencing of this TCR beta chain was carried out in a study of response to subunit inactivated influenza vaccine. This clonotype was picked up many times. TCRdb re-called the RT-PCR reads through MiXCR, storing one row per CDR3 protein. The profile shows approximately 500,000 distinct CDR3 sequences, roughly 23% of them singletons. Germline-derived CDR1 and CDR2 are SGHTA and FQGNSA. This CDR3 has 13 residues. V was cut by 5 bases and J by 0 bases, with 7 bases left in between. This same sample was also taken into another study, of T cells expressing NK-cell markers. From that paper: 5'RACE template switching with UMIs produced the TCR beta cDNA.

This TCR came from a man aged 45 to 65 who received an inactivated influenza vaccine. The chain carries TRBV7-2 and TRBJ1-1; D unresolved. The starting material was CD4+ T cells sorted from PBMCs, obtained about 12 days after vaccination. This CDR3 reads CASSPSLNTEAFF. The CDR3 DNA reads as TGTGCCAGCAGCCCTTCACTGAACACTGAAGCTTTCTTT.